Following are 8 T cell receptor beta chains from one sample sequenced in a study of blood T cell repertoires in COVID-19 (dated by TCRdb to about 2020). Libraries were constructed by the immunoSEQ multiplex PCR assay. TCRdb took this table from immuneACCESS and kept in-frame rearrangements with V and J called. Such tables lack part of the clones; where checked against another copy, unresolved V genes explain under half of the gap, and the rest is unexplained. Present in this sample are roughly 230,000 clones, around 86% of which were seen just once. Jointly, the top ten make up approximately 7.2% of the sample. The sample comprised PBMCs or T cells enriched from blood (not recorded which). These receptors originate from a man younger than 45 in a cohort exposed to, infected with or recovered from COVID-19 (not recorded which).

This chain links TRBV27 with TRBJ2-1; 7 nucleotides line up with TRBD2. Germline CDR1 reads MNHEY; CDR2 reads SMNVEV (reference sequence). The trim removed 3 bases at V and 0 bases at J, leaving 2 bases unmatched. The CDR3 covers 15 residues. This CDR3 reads CASSLSGGSYNEQFF. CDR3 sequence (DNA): TGTGCCAGCAGTTTGTCGGGGGGCTCCTACAATGAGCAGTTCTTC.

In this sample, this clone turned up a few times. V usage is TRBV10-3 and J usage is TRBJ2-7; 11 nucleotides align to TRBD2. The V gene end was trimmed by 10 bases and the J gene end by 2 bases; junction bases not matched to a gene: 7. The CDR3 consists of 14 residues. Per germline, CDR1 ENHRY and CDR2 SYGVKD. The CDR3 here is CATDVAGGAYEQYF. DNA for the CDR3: TGTGCCACTGACGTAGCGGGAGGGGCCTACGAGCAGTACTTC.

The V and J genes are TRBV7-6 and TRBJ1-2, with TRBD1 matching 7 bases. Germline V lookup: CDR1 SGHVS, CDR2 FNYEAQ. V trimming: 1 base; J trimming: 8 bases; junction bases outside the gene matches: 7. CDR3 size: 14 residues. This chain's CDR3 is CASSLGQGSGGYTF. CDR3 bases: TGTGCCAGCAGCTTAGGACAGGGATCGGGAGGCTACACCTTC.

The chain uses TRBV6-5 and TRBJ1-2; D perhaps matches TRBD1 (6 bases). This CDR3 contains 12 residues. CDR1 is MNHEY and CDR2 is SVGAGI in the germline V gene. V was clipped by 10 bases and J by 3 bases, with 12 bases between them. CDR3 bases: TGTGCCACCGCCGGGACACACTATGGCTACACCTTC. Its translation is CATAGTHYGYTF.

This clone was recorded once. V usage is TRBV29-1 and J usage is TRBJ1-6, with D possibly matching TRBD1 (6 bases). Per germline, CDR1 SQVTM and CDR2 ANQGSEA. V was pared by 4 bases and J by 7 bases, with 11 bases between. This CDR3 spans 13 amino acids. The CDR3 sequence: CSVGQAENSPLHF. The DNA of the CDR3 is TGCAGCGTTGGACAGGCGGAAAATTCACCCCTCCACTTT.

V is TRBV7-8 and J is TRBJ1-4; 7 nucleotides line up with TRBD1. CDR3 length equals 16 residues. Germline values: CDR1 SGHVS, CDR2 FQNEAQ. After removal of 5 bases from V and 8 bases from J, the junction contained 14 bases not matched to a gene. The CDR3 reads CASSPTRQGAREKLFF. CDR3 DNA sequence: TGTGCCAGCAGCCCTACCAGACAGGGAGCAAGGGAAAAACTGTTTTTT.

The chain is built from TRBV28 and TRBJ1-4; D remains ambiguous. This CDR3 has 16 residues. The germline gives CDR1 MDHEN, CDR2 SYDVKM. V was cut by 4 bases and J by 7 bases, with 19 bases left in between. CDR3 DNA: TGTGCCAGCAGTTCCTCCCTCCCACCGCGGAGTGAAAAACTGTTTTTT. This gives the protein CASSSSLPPRSEKLFF.

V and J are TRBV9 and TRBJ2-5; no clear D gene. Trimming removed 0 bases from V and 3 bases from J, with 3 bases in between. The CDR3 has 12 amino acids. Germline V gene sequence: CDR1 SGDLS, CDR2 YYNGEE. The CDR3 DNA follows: TGTGCCAGCAGCGTAGCTGAAGAGACCCAGTACTTC. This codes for CASSVAEETQYF.